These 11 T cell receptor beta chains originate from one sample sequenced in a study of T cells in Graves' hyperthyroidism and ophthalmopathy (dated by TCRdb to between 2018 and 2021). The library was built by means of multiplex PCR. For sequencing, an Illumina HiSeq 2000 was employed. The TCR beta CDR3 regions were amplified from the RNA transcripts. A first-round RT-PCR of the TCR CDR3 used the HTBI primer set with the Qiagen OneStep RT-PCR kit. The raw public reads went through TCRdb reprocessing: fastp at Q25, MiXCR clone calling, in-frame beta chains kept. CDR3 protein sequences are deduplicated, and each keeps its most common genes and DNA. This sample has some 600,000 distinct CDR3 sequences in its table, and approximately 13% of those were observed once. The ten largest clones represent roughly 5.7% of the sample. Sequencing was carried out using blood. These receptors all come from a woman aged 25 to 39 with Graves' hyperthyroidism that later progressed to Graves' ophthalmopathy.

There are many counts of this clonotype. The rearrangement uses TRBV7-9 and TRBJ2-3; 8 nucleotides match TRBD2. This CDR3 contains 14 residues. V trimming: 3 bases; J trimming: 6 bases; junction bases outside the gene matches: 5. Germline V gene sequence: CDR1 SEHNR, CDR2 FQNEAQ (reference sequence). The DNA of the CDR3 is TGTGCCAGCAGCTTTAGCGGGGTTAAGGATACGCAGTATTTT. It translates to CASSFSGVKDTQYF.

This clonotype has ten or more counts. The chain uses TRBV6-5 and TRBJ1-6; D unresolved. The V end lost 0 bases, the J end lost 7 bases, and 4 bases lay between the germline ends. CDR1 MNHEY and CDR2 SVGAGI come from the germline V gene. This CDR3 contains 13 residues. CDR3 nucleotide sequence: TGTGCCAGCAGTTACTCACTGAATTCACCCCTCCACTTT. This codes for CASSYSLNSPLHF.

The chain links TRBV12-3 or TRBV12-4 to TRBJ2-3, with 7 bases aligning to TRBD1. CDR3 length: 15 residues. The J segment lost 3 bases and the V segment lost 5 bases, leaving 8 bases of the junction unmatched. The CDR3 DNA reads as TGTGCCAGCAGTCGGACAGGCAGGGAGACAGATACGCAGTATTTT. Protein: CASSRTGRETDTQYF.

The DNA of the CDR3 is TGTGCCAGCAGCGTGGTTGGGGCGACGAGTTTGAATACGCAGTATTTT. Translating gives CASSVVGATSLNTQYF. The V call is TRBV9, the J call TRBJ2-3; D perhaps matches TRBD1 (5 bases). Trimming shortened V by 2 bases and J by 7 bases, and 20 bases separated the two germline ends. The CDR3 loop spans 16 amino acids. Germline-derived CDR1 and CDR2 are SGDLS and YYNGEE.

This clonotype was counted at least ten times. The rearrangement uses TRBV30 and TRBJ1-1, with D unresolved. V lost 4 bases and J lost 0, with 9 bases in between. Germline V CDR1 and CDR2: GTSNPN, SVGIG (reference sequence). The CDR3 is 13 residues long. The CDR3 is CAWKEGMNTEAFF. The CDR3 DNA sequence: TGTGCCTGGAAGGAGGGCATGAACACTGAAGCTTTCTTT.

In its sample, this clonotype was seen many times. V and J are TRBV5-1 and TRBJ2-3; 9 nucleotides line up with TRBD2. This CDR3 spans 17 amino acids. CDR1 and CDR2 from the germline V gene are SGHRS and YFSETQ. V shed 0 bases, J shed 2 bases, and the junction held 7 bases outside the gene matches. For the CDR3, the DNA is TGCGCCAGCAGCTTGGGATTAGCGGGAGTCCCCACAGATACGCAGTATTTT. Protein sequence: CASSLGLAGVPTDTQYF.

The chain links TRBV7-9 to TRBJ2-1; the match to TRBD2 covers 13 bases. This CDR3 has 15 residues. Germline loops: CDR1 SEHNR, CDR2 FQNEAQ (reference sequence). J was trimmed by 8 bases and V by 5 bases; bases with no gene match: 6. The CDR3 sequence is CASSRTSGGFDEQFF. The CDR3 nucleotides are TGTGCCAGCAGCCGGACTAGCGGGGGCTTCGATGAGCAGTTCTTC.

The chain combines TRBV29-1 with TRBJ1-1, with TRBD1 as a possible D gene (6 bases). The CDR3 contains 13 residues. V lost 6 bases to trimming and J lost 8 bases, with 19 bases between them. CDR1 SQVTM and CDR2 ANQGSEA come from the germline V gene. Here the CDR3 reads CSVTGSVGIEAFF. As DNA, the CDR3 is TGCAGCGTAACAGGGTCGGTGGGCATCGAAGCTTTCTTT.

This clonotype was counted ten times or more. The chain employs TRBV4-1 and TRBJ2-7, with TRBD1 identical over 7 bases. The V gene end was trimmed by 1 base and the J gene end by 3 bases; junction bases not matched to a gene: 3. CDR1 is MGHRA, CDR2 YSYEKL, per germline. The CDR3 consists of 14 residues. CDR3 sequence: CASSQGRDSYEQYF. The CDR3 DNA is TGCGCCAGCAGCCAAGGCAGGGACAGCTACGAGCAGTACTTC.

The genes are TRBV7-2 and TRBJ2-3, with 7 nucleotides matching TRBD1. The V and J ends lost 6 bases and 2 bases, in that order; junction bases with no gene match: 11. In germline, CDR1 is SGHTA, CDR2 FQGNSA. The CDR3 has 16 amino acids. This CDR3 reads CASRPTGEIYTDTQYF. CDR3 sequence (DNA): TGTGCCAGCAGACCTACAGGGGAAATTTACACAGATACGCAGTATTTT.

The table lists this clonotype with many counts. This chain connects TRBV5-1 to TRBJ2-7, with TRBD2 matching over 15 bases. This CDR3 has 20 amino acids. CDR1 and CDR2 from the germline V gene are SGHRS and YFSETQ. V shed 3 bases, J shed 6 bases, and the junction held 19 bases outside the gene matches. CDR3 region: CASSSNHPGLAGGRGSEQYF. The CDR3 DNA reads TGCGCCAGCAGCTCCAACCACCCCGGACTAGCGGGAGGGAGAGGCTCCGAGCAGTACTTC.